This entry lists 2 T cell receptor beta chains sequenced from one sample in a study of cytomegalovirus exposure and HLA in healthy donors. The PCR made use of 60 Vbeta and 13 Jbeta primers. TCRdb's copy holds only in-frame clones and misses some; the assay was immunoSEQ multiplex PCR. The sample has around 120,000 clones, 75% to 85% seen once. The sequencing sample was made of PBMCs. These receptors were taken from a woman aged 40 to 50 in good health and CMV-seronegative.

The genes are TRBV7-3 and TRBJ2-1, with 11 positions matching TRBD1. The length of the CDR3 is 16 residues. Germline CDR1 SGHTA, CDR2 FQGTGA. V was pared by 4 bases and J by 7 bases, with 9 bases of the junction left unmatched. CDR3 nucleotides: TGTGCCAGCAGCTGGGCTCCGGGACAGGGGGTTAATGAGCAGTTCTTC. This codes for CASSWAPGQGVNEQFF. The variable domain in full, completed from reference TRBV7-3 and TRBJ2-1, reads GAGVSQTPSNKVTEKGKYVELRCDPISGHTALYWYRQSLGQGPEFLIYFQGTGAADDSGLPNDRFFAVRPEGSVSTLKIQRTERGDSAVYLCASSWAPGQGVNEQFFGPGTRLTVL.

The genes are TRBV9 and TRBJ1-3, with 8 bases aligning to TRBD1. The CDR3 consists of 16 residues. V shed 2 bases and J 0 bases; nucleotides not matched to a gene: 4. Germline values: CDR1 SGDLS, CDR2 YYNGEE. CDR3 nucleotides: TGTGCCAGCAGCGTGGCAGGGGGCCGCTCTGGAAACACCATATATTTT. Amino acid sequence: CASSVAGGRSGNTIYF.